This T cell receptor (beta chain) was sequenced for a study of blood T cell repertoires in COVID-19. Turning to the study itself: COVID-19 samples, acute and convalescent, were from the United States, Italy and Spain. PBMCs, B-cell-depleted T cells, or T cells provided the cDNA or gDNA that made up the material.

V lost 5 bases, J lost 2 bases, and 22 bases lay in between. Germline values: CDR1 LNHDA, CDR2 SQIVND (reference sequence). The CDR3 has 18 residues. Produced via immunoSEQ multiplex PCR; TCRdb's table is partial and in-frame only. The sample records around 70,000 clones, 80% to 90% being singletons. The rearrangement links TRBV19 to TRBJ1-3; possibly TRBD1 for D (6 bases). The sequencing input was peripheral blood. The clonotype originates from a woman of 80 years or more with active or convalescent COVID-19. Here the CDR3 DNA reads TGTGCCAGTAGTGACCCCGGGGGGCCAAGAACCCCTGGAAACACCATATATTTT. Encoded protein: CASSDPGGPRTPGNTIYF. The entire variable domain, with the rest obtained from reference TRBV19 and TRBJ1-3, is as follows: DGGITQSPKYLFRKEGQNVTLSCEQNLNHDAMYWYRQDPGQGLRLIYYSQIVNDFQKGDIAEGYSVSREKKESFPLTVTSAQKNPTAFYLCASSDPGGPRTPGNTIYFGEGSWLTVV.